This T cell receptor beta chain came from a study of CD8+ T cells in alopecia areata. The study, taken as a whole, reports: Across lesional scalp, and particularly alopecia totalis/universalis, clonality surpassed that of normal scalp. Scalp repertoires also include resident alphabeta T cells from normal skin. Compared with mice, patients displayed less clear TCR sharing, possibly for HLA-related reasons.

Following RNA extraction, reverse transcription yielded cDNA that acted as the sequencing template. Sequenced by immunoSEQ multiplex PCR; TCRdb stores in-frame clones only, minus some. The sample carries approximately 150,000 clones, roughly 60% recorded once. A FACSAria was used to sort CD4+ and CD8+ T cells. These cells came from PBMCs. Trimming cost V 5 bases and J 1 base; bases outside gene matches: 4. This CDR3 is 15 amino acids long. Per the germline V gene, CDR1 is SGHVS and CDR2 is FNYEAQ. The table lists this clone with a few counts. What it binds is unknown. The chain couples TRBV7-6 to TRBJ2-3; 9 positions agree with TRBD2. The sequenced material came from CD4+ T cells sorted from blood. The receptor's source is a human donor in good health. The CDR3 sequence is CASSVGLAGTDTQYF. The CDR3 nucleotides are TGTGCCAGCAGCGTGGGACTAGCCGGCACAGATACGCAGTATTTT.